This section outlines one T cell receptor (beta chain) sequence together with its context. The antigen is undetermined. Germline CDR1 and CDR2: LNHDA and SQIVND (reference sequence). The V end was cut by 6 bases, the J end by 5 bases, with 11 bases between. The CDR3 loop spans 13 amino acids. PCR was run on genomic DNA. The TCR beta CDR3 region was amplified using 30 forward and 13 reverse primers. One entry per CDR3 protein results from TCRdb running MiXCR on the multiplex PCR reads. The table records under 300,000 distinct CDR3 sequences, 45% to 60% of them present only once. This record comes from a study of type 1 and type 2 diabetes patients. Study at large: T cells were magnetically sorted from PBMCs as CD4+ or CD8+ subsets. Notes on the study in general: Some expanded clones seen only in T1D might occur in additional T2D or control samples. Groups were not age- or gender-matched, which may bias interpretation. Type 2 diabetes and control V and J usage correlated highly, approximately 0.97.

This sequence joins TRBV19 and TRBJ1-5; D gene ambiguous. This TCR was sampled from a man between 18 and 29 years old with type 2 diabetes. Sample: peripheral blood mononuclear cells (PBMCs). Here the CDR3 reads CASRTRIDQPQHF. The CDR3 DNA reads as TGTGCCAGTAGGACCAGAATCGATCAGCCCCAGCATTTT. The whole variable domain, filled in from reference TRBV19 and TRBJ1-5, reads DGGITQSPKYLFRKEGQNVTLSCEQNLNHDAMYWYRQDPGQGLRLIYYSQIVNDFQKGDIAEGYSVSREKKESFPLTVTSAQKNPTAFYLCASRTRIDQPQHFGDGTRLSIL.